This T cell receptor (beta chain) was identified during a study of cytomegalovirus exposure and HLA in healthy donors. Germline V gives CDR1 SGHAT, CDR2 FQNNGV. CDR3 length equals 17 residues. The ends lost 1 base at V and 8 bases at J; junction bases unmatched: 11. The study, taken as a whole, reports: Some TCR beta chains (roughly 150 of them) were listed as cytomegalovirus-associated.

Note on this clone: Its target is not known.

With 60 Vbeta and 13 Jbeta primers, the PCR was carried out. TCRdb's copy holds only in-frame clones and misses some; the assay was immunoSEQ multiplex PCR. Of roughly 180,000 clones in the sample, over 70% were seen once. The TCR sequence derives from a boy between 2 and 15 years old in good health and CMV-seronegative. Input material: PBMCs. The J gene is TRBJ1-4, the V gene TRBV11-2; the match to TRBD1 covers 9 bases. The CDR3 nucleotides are TGTGCCAGCAGCTTAGCCCCTCCCGGGACAGGGTTGGAAAAACTGTTTTTT. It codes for CASSLAPPGTGLEKLFF.